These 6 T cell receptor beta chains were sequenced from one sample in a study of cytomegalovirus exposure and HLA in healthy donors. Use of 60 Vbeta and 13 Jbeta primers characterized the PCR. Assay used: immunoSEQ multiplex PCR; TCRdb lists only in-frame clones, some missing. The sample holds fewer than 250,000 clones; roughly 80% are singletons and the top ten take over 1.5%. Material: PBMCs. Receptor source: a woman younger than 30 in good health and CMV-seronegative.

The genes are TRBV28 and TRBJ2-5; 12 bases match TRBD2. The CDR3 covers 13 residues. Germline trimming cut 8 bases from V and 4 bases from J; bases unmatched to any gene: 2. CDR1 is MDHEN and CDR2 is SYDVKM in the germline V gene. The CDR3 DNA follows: TGTGCCAGCCGGACTAGCGGGATAGAGACCCAGTACTTC. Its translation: CASRTSGIETQYF.

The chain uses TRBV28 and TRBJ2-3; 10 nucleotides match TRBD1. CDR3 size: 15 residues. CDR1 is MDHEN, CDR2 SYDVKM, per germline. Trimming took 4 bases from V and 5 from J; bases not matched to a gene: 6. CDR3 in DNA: TGTGCCAGCAGTTGGGGGACAGGGGCCTTAGATACGCAGTATTTT. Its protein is CASSWGTGALDTQYF.

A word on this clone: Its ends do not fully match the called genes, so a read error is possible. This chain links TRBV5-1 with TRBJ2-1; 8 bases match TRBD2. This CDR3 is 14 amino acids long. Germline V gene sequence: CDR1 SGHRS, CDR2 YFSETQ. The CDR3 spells CASSFSGESNEQFF. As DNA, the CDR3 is TGTGCCAGCAGCTTTAGCGGGGAGTCCAATGAGCAGTTCTTC. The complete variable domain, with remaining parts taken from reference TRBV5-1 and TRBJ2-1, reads KAGVTQTPRYLIKTRGQQVTLSCSPISGHRSVSWYQQTPGQGLQFLFEYFSETQRNKGNFPGRFSGRQFSNSRSEMNVSTLELGDSALYLCASSFSGESNEQFFGPGTRLTVL.

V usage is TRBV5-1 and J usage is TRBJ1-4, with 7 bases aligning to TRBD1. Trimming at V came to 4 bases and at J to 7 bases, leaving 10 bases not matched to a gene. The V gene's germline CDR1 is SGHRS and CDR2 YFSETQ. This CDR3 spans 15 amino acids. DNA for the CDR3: TGCGCCAGCAGCCCAGAAACAGGGGCCGGTGAAAAACTGTTTTTT. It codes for CASSPETGAGEKLFF.

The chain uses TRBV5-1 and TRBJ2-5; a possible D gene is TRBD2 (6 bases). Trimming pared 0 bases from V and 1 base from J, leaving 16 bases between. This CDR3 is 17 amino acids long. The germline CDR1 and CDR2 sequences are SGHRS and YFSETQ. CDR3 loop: CASSLAAGLGPQETQYF. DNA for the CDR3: TGCGCCAGCAGCTTGGCCGCGGGGCTGGGACCCCAAGAGACCCAGTACTTC. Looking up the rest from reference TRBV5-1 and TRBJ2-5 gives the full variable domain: KAGVTQTPRYLIKTRGQQVTLSCSPISGHRSVSWYQQTPGQGLQFLFEYFSETQRNKGNFPGRFSGRQFSNSRSEMNVSTLELGDSALYLCASSLAAGLGPQETQYFGPGTRLLVL.

In DNA, the CDR3 is TGTGCCAGCAGGGGGACAGGGGTTCCCATATATTTT. Amino acid sequence: CASRGTGVPIYF. The gene calls are TRBV6-6 and TRBJ1-3; 10 nucleotides align to TRBD1. The CDR3 spans 12 residues. Trimming took 6 bases from V and 11 from J; bases not matched to a gene: 4. Germline values: CDR1 MNHNY, CDR2 SVGAGI (reference sequence).